These 30 T cell receptor beta chains were all obtained from the same sample, sequenced in a study of T-cell reconstitution after alpha-beta-depleted transplantation in children. Preparation of the TCRbeta library was carried out with unique molecular identifiers. TCRdb re-derived calls from the PCR reads in MiXCR, one entry per CDR3 protein. Of more than 200,000 distinct CDR3 sequences in the sample, about a quarter were seen once. The specimen comprised PBMCs, sampled before TCRalphabeta/CD19-depleted stem cell transplant. The receptors come from a girl aged 2-10 years with Fanconi anemia, due to receive a stem cell transplant.

The rearrangement links TRBV5-1 to TRBJ2-5; TRBD2 agrees at 12 bases. The trim removed 2 bases at V and 2 bases at J, leaving 4 bases unmatched. This CDR3 is built from 16 residues. CDR1 and CDR2 from the germline V gene are SGHRS and YFSETQ. The DNA for the CDR3 is TGCGCCAGCAGCTTCCGACTAGCGGGGGCGCAAGAGACCCAGTACTTC. Translating gives CASSFRLAGAQETQYF.

This clonotype came up a few times. The rearrangement links TRBV6-5 to TRBJ2-1; TRBD2 might be the D (6 bases). V lost 2 bases to trimming and J lost 6 bases, with 11 bases between them. Germline lookup yields CDR1 MNHEY and CDR2 SVGAGI. The CDR3 is 14 amino acids. The CDR3 region is CASSYPTGVNEQFF. As DNA, the CDR3 is TGTGCCAGCAGTTACCCCACGGGGGTCAATGAGCAGTTCTTC.

This clonotype was recorded many times. The CDR3 protein is CATPDYNEQFF. The CDR3 DNA reads as TGTGCCACCCCGGACTACAATGAGCAGTTCTTC. V usage is TRBV15 and J usage is TRBJ2-1; D uncertain. Germline loops: CDR1 LNHNV, CDR2 YYDKDF (reference sequence). V was clipped by 8 bases and J by 3 bases, with 5 bases between them. CDR3 size: 11 residues.

This clonotype was recorded at least ten times. The chain links TRBV29-1 to TRBJ2-3, with TRBD1 as a possible D gene (6 bases). The CDR3 runs to 14 residues. The V end lost 2 bases, the J end lost 2 bases, and 11 bases lay between the germline ends. Per germline, CDR1 SQVTM and CDR2 ANQGSEA. Here the CDR3 DNA reads TGCAGCGTTGAAAGGACAGCCTTCACAGATACGCAGTATTTT. Its translation: CSVERTAFTDTQYF.

This chain connects TRBV29-1 to TRBJ2-3; a weak D match, TRBD2 (5 bases). Germline lookup yields CDR1 SQVTM and CDR2 ANQGSEA. The CDR3 covers 14 residues. V was pared by 7 bases and J by 3 bases, with 17 bases between. The CDR3: CSADLGSGTDTQYF. In DNA form, the CDR3 reads TGCAGCGCAGACCTGGGGAGTGGTACAGATACGCAGTATTTT.

The chain joins TRBV9 to TRBJ2-1; 8 bases line up with TRBD1. CDR1 is SGDLS and CDR2 is YYNGEE in the germline V gene. V was clipped by 3 bases and J by 3 bases; unmatched bases: 5. This CDR3 contains 15 residues. DNA of the CDR3: TGTGCCAGCAGCGGCCCCGGGACAGGCTACAATGAGCAGTTCTTC. Its translation: CASSGPGTGYNEQFF.

V usage is TRBV19 and J usage is TRBJ2-1; D ambiguous. Germline V gene lookup returns CDR1 LNHDA and CDR2 SQIVND (reference sequence). V was shortened by 2 bases and J by 5 bases, with 7 bases between the two germline ends. The CDR3 runs to 13 residues. DNA of the CDR3: TGTGCCAGTAGTATACCGATCCACAATGAGCAGTTCTTC. Its translation: CASSIPIHNEQFF.

The genes are TRBV7-9 and TRBJ1-2; D uncertain. V was shortened by 5 bases and J by 0 bases, with 10 bases between the two germline ends. From germline, CDR1 is SEHNR and CDR2 FQNEAQ (reference sequence). CDR3 length: 14 amino acids. CDR3 in DNA: TGTGCCAGCAGCGTCCCGGGGACTAACTATGGCTACACCTTC. Amino acid sequence: CASSVPGTNYGYTF.

V and J are TRBV9 and TRBJ1-5; 7 positions match TRBD1. V shed 4 bases, J shed 5 bases, and the junction held 3 bases outside the gene matches. CDR3 length: 13 residues. Per the germline V gene, CDR1 is SGDLS and CDR2 is YYNGEE. CDR3 protein: CASSLGQDQPQHF. CDR3 nucleotides: TGTGCCAGCAGCCTTGGACAGGATCAGCCCCAGCATTTT.

J is TRBJ2-3 and V is TRBV20-1, with D unclear. V was clipped by 6 bases and J by 4 bases, with 17 bases between them. The CDR3 totals 14 residues. Germline-derived CDR1 and CDR2 are DFQATT and SNEGSKA (reference sequence). Here the CDR3 DNA reads TGCAGTGCCACGCATGCCCGGTTCCCAGATACGCAGTATTTT. Its protein product is CSATHARFPDTQYF.

At least ten counts were recorded for this clonotype. V is TRBV29-1 and J is TRBJ2-3; TRBD2 might be the D (5 bases). V was clipped by 4 bases and J by 3 bases, with 14 bases between them. The CDR3 spans 14 residues. CDR1 is SQVTM and CDR2 is ANQGSEA in the germline V gene. The chain's CDR3 is CSVASRVGTDTQYF. The CDR3 DNA is TGCAGCGTTGCCTCGAGGGTTGGGACAGATACGCAGTATTTT.

The table lists this clonotype with a few counts. This sequence joins TRBV4-2 and TRBJ2-7; 8 bases match TRBD1. Germline lookup yields CDR1 LGHNA and CDR2 YNFKEQ. CDR3 length: 15 residues. Trimming took 3 bases from V and 0 from J; bases not matched to a gene: 4. CDR3 bases: TGTGCCAGCAGCCACCGGACAGGGAGCTCCTACGAGCAGTACTTC. As protein: CASSHRTGSSYEQYF.

The J gene is TRBJ2-3, the V gene TRBV5-4; 9 bases agree with TRBD2. Germline assignment: CDR1 SGHNT and CDR2 YYREEE (reference sequence). The CDR3 spans 16 residues. Germline trimming cut 0 bases from V and 0 bases from J; bases unmatched to any gene: 2. CDR3 bases: TGTGCCAGCAGCTTGGCCCTAGCGGGGAGCACAGATACGCAGTATTTT. Its protein is CASSLALAGSTDTQYF.

The chain joins TRBV15 to TRBJ2-2; TRBD2 is a possible D gene (6 bases). The CDR3 extends over 17 amino acids. The germline V gene has CDR1 LNHNV and CDR2 YYDKDF (reference sequence). Trimming pared 1 base from V and 0 bases from J, leaving 12 bases between. The CDR3 sequence: CATSRVAGFANTGELFF. The CDR3, as DNA: TGTGCCACCAGCAGAGTGGCGGGGTTCGCGAACACCGGGGAGCTGTTTTTT.

The chain recombines TRBV6-1 with TRBJ2-3; 9 bases fit TRBD2. The length of the CDR3 is 15 residues. V lost 5 bases, J lost 6 bases, and 9 bases stayed unmatched. Germline V gene sequence: CDR1 MNHNS, CDR2 SASEGT. CDR3 loop: CASSLAGSRSDTQYF. The CDR3 region has the DNA TGTGCCAGCAGTCTAGCGGGGAGTCGTTCTGATACGCAGTATTTT.

This clonotype was picked up many times. This chain uses TRBV20-1 with TRBJ2-1; D might be TRBD2 (7 bases). Germline assignment: CDR1 DFQATT and CDR2 SNEGSKA (reference sequence). V lost 0 bases and J lost 6, with 15 bases in between. This CDR3 region has 15 residues. The CDR3 nucleotides are TGCAGTGCTAGAGATAGCGGAGGGGGGGGCAATGAGCAGTTCTTC. As protein: CSARDSGGGGNEQFF.

Many counts were recorded for this clonotype. V usage is TRBV6-5 and J usage is TRBJ2-7; 7 nucleotides align to TRBD2. CDR3 length equals 15 residues. From germline, CDR1 is MNHEY and CDR2 SVGAGI. V trimming: 1 base; J trimming: 6 bases; junction bases outside the gene matches: 9. The CDR3 spells CASSYWGRDMGEQYF. CDR3 DNA sequence: TGTGCCAGCAGTTACTGGGGGAGGGATATGGGCGAGCAGTACTTC.

The rearrangement joins TRBV4-2 to TRBJ2-5, with 11 bases matching TRBD2. V trimming: 0 bases; J trimming: 3 bases; junction bases outside the gene matches: 6. Germline V gives CDR1 LGHNA, CDR2 YNFKEQ. The CDR3 contains 17 residues. The CDR3 is CASSQEHSGGAEETQYF. The DNA for the CDR3 is TGTGCCAGCAGCCAAGAACATAGCGGGGGGGCCGAAGAGACCCAGTACTTC.

This clonotype was seen at least ten times. The V call is TRBV6-1, the J call TRBJ2-7; 10 bases fit TRBD1. Germline V CDR1 and CDR2: MNHNS, SASEGT. The CDR3 has 15 amino acids. Germline trimming cut 8 bases from V and 4 bases from J; bases unmatched to any gene: 11. Here the CDR3 reads CASLPRDRGTYEQYF. In DNA form, the CDR3 reads TGTGCCAGCTTACCCCGGGACAGGGGTACTTACGAGCAGTACTTC.

This clonotype was seen only a few times. The J gene is TRBJ2-7, the V gene TRBV29-1, with TRBD2 matching 8 bases. Germline V gene lookup returns CDR1 SQVTM and CDR2 ANQGSEA. The V segment lost 4 bases and the J segment 7 bases; nucleotides outside the gene matches: 9. The CDR3 length is 13 residues. The CDR3: CSVALAGPREQYF. The CDR3 nucleotides are TGCAGCGTTGCCCTAGCGGGCCCGCGAGAGCAGTACTTC.

This clonotype was observed at least ten times. The chain is built from TRBV12-3 or TRBV12-4 and TRBJ2-4; D possibly uses TRBD1 or TRBD2 (5 bases each). Trimming left V 5 bases short and J 5 bases short, with 13 bases between. The CDR3 contains 14 residues. The CDR3 nucleotides read TGTGCCAGCAGTGTAGGGACGATTGAAAACATTCAGTACTTC. It encodes CASSVGTIENIQYF.

In this sample, this clonotype turned up a few times. V gene TRBV20-1 combines with J gene TRBJ2-7; 7 bases match TRBD2. This CDR3 spans 15 amino acids. Germline assignment: CDR1 DFQATT and CDR2 SNEGSKA (reference sequence). Trimming took 0 bases from V and 3 from J; bases not matched to a gene: 8. The CDR3 sequence: CSARDVAGRDYEQYF. The CDR3 DNA sequence: TGCAGTGCTAGAGATGTGGCGGGGAGGGACTACGAGCAGTACTTC.

The chain couples TRBV7-2 to TRBJ2-3; 10 bases map to TRBD2. The CDR3 loop spans 16 amino acids. With V trimmed by 4 bases and J by 10 bases, 14 bases remained unmatched. Per the germline V gene, CDR1 is SGHTA and CDR2 is FQGNSA. Here the CDR3 DNA reads TGTGCCAGCAGCTCCGATTCTAGCGGGGGATTCTCCTCGCAGTATTTT. Translation: CASSSDSSGGFSSQYF.

This clonotype came up many times. The V gene is TRBV5-1, the J gene TRBJ2-1; 8 nucleotides line up with TRBD2. The CDR3 extends over 15 amino acids. Germline CDR1 and CDR2: SGHRS and YFSETQ. After removal of 4 bases from V and 4 bases from J, the junction contained 7 bases not matched to a gene. CDR3 in amino acids: CASSLSGIGYNEQFF. In DNA form, the CDR3 reads TGCGCCAGCAGCCTTAGCGGGATTGGGTACAATGAGCAGTTCTTC.

The V and J genes are TRBV29-1 and TRBJ2-7; 9 nucleotides match TRBD1. V dropped 5 bases and J dropped 1; count of bases not matched to a gene: 3. This CDR3 spans 13 amino acids. Germline CDR1 and CDR2: SQVTM and ANQGSEA. In nucleotides, the CDR3 is TGCAGCGTTACAGGGGGCCCTTCCTACGAGCAGTACTTC. Protein sequence: CSVTGGPSYEQYF.

There are many counts of this clonotype. The CDR3 loop is CASSDEAGGTNEQFF. CDR3 nucleotide sequence: TGTGCCAGCAGTGACGAAGCGGGGGGGACAAATGAGCAGTTCTTC. This chain uses TRBV6-4 with TRBJ2-1; 10 bases line up with TRBD2. The CDR3 runs 15 residues. Germline loops: CDR1 MRHNA, CDR2 SNTAGT. With V trimmed by 2 bases and J by 7 bases, 5 bases remained unmatched.

Worth noting for this clonotype: One base away lies a much larger clone, so this may be a sequencing read error. The DNA for the CDR3 is TGCTGTGCTCTTCAAACCACCCCGACCCACGCTTACAATGAGCAGTTCTTC. This translates into CCALQTTPTHAYNEQFF. The chain joins TRBV20-1 to TRBJ2-1; no reliable D call. The CDR3 contains 17 residues. The germline CDR1 and CDR2 sequences are DFQATT and SNEGSKA (reference sequence).

This clonotype was recorded at least ten times. The chain's CDR3 is CSVEYLGAGDPTGELFF. CDR3 sequence (DNA): TGCAGCGTTGAATATCTCGGGGCAGGGGACCCCACCGGGGAGCTGTTTTTT. The chain has TRBV29-1 and TRBJ2-2; D might be TRBD1 (6 bases). The V end was cut by 2 bases, the J end by 4 bases, with 20 bases between. CDR1 SQVTM and CDR2 ANQGSEA come from the germline V gene. This CDR3 has 17 amino acids.

This clonotype was recorded once. This chain uses TRBV18 with TRBJ2-7, with 9 bases that match TRBD1. CDR3 size: 16 residues. Trimming cost V 3 bases and J 4 bases; bases outside gene matches: 10. CDR1 and CDR2 from the germline V gene are KGHSH and LQKENI. Here the CDR3 DNA reads TGTGCCAGCTCACCCCGGGACAGGGTAGCTTCGTACGAGCAGTACTTC. It encodes CASSPRDRVASYEQYF.

The chain recombines TRBV7-9 with TRBJ1-2; a weak D match, TRBD1 (6 bases). This CDR3 comprises 15 residues. V lost 5 bases, J lost 4 bases, and 17 bases lay in between. CDR1 and CDR2 from the germline V gene are SEHNR and FQNEAQ (reference sequence). In DNA form, the CDR3 reads TGTGCCAGCAGCAAGATGAGGACAGAACTCTATGGCTACACCTTC. Translation: CASSKMRTELYGYTF. The entire variable domain, with the rest obtained from reference TRBV7-9 and TRBJ1-2, is as follows: DTGVSQNPRHKITKRGQNVTFRCDPISEHNRLYWYRQTLGQGPEFLTYFQNEAQLEKSRLLSDRFSAERPKGSFSTLEIQRTEQGDSAMYLCASSKMRTELYGYTFGSGTRLTVV.